A single sample is the source of the 21 T cell receptor beta chains below, sequenced in a study of cytomegalovirus exposure and HLA in healthy donors. Researchers ran the PCR with 60 Vbeta and 13 Jbeta primers. Produced via immunoSEQ multiplex PCR; TCRdb's table is partial and in-frame only. The repertoire holds around 150,000 clones, with 80% to 85% as singletons. The sample taken for sequencing was PBMCs. These receptors were obtained from a male donor in good health and CMV-seropositive.

This clone was detected only a few times. The V gene is TRBV9, the J gene TRBJ2-7, with 13 positions matching TRBD2. The ends lost 4 bases at V and 2 bases at J; junction bases unmatched: 0. CDR3 length: 14 residues. Per the germline V gene, CDR1 is SGDLS and CDR2 is YYNGEE. The CDR3 region has the DNA TGTGCCAGCAGCACTAGCGGGAGGGCCTACGAGCAGTACTTC. It encodes CASSTSGRAYEQYF.

V gene TRBV7-6 combines with J gene TRBJ1-5, with a possible D match to TRBD1 (5 bases). Trimming stripped 5 bases from V and 0 bases from J, with 17 bases between. This CDR3 contains 17 residues. The germline V gene has CDR1 SGHVS and CDR2 FNYEAQ. CDR3 nucleotide sequence: TGTGCCAGCAGCCCCCAAGGGAGGGACTATAGCAATCAGCCCCAGCATTTT. Translated: CASSPQGRDYSNQPQHF.

This clone is a singleton in its sample. The chain uses TRBV5-1 and TRBJ2-5, with D possibly TRBD1 on 5 matching bases. The CDR3 totals 14 residues. The ends were cut back, 0 bases at V and 0 bases at J, with 6 bases in the middle. The germline CDR1 and CDR2 sequences are SGHRS and YFSETQ. CDR3 nucleotide sequence: TGCGCCAGCAGCTTGGTAGGGGACCAAGAGACCCAGTACTTC. Its protein product is CASSLVGDQETQYF. Full variable domain (remainder filled in from reference TRBV5-1 and TRBJ2-5): KAGVTQTPRYLIKTRGQQVTLSCSPISGHRSVSWYQQTPGQGLQFLFEYFSETQRNKGNFPGRFSGRQFSNSRSEMNVSTLELGDSALYLCASSLVGDQETQYFGPGTRLLVL.

This clone was recorded a few times. The J gene is TRBJ2-3, the V gene TRBV7-8; 7 bases agree with TRBD2. This CDR3 contains 15 residues. After removal of 5 bases from V and 3 bases from J, the junction contained 8 bases not matched to a gene. Germline CDR1 and CDR2: SGHVS and FQNEAQ. The CDR3 sequence: CASSLGAGETDTQYF. The CDR3 nucleotides are TGTGCCAGCAGCCTGGGCGCGGGGGAAACAGATACGCAGTATTTT.

CDR3 in DNA: TGTGCCAGCAGCGGGGTAGGGAGGTACTATGGCTACACCTTC. Translation: CASSGVGRYYGYTF. The rearrangement links TRBV5-5 to TRBJ1-2; D gene uncertain. The CDR3 sequence is 14 residues long. Germline V gives CDR1 SGHKS, CDR2 YYEKEE (reference sequence). Between the trimmed V and J ends, which lost 4 bases and 3 bases, there was a span of 13 bases.

The DNA for the CDR3 is TGTGCCAGTAGTCCCCAGCGGCAGGGAGGCTATGGCTACACCTTC. This codes for CASSPQRQGGYGYTF. The chain is built from TRBV19 and TRBJ1-2; perhaps TRBD1 as D (5 bases). Trimming cost V 5 bases and J 4 bases, with 17 bases left between them. There are 15 residues in the CDR3. The germline V gene encodes CDR1 LNHDA and CDR2 SQIVND (reference sequence).

V and J are TRBV14 and TRBJ1-2; D unresolved. The germline V gene encodes CDR1 SGHDN and CDR2 FVKESK. This CDR3 is 14 amino acids long. The V end lost 0 bases, the J end lost 1 base, and 6 bases lay between the germline ends. CDR3 DNA: TGTGCCAGCAGCCAAGATCAGAATAACTATGGCTACACCTTC. It translates to CASSQDQNNYGYTF.

The rearrangement links TRBV7-9 to TRBJ2-7, with 7 bases matching TRBD2. The germline CDR1 and CDR2 sequences are SEHNR and FQNEAQ (reference sequence). CDR3 length: 14 amino acids. The J segment lost 4 bases and the V segment lost 4 bases, leaving 7 bases of the junction unmatched. The chain's CDR3 is CASSSALREYEQYF. In DNA, the CDR3 is TGTGCCAGCAGCTCAGCCCTGCGGGAGTACGAGCAGTACTTC.

This rearrangement joins TRBV7-2 to TRBJ1-2; 8 bases map to TRBD1. Trimming at V came to 1 base and at J to 8 bases, leaving 6 bases not matched to a gene. The germline CDR1 and CDR2 sequences are SGHTA and FQGNSA. CDR3 size: 14 residues. CDR3 loop: CASSLGRGLLGYTF. In DNA form, the CDR3 reads TGTGCCAGCAGCTTAGGCAGGGGGCTGTTGGGCTACACCTTC.

This clone has only a few counts. The chain couples TRBV5-1 to TRBJ2-3; 7 nucleotides align to TRBD1. There are 14 residues in the CDR3. Germline V gene lookup returns CDR1 SGHRS and CDR2 YFSETQ. With V trimmed by 4 bases and J by 5 bases, 7 bases remained unmatched. This CDR3 is CASSTTGSGDTQYF. Here the CDR3 DNA reads TGCGCCAGCAGCACGACAGGGTCAGGAGATACGCAGTATTTT.

V gene TRBV10-3 combines with J gene TRBJ1-1; TRBD1 matches 7 bases. Looked up from germline, CDR1 is ENHRY and CDR2 is SYGVKD. The CDR3 contains 14 residues. V dropped 11 bases and J dropped 3; count of bases not matched to a gene: 12. CDR3 residues: CAVQDRLGDTEAFF. The DNA for the CDR3 is TGTGCCGTACAGGACAGGCTTGGAGACACTGAAGCTTTCTTT.

In DNA, the CDR3 is TGTGCCAGCTCACCCCGGACTAGCGGGAGCGACAATGAGCAGTTCTTC. Amino acids: CASSPRTSGSDNEQFF. V gene TRBV18 combines with J gene TRBJ2-1; 13 nucleotides align to TRBD2. The CDR3 contains 16 residues. Germline trimming cut 3 bases from V and 5 bases from J; bases unmatched to any gene: 4. In germline, CDR1 is KGHSH, CDR2 LQKENI.

The rearrangement links TRBV5-8 to TRBJ2-1; D unresolved. This CDR3 is built from 14 residues. Deletions cut 4 bases from V and 4 bases from J, with 12 bases between. CDR1 and CDR2 (germline): SGHTS, YDEGEE. The CDR3 here is CASSPTTTYNEQFF. The DNA of the CDR3 is TGTGCCAGCAGCCCTACTACCACTTACAATGAGCAGTTCTTC.

This chain links TRBV6-1 with TRBJ2-6; 11 bases line up with TRBD1. Germline V gives CDR1 MNHNS, CDR2 SASEGT. Trimming removed 8 bases from V and 1 base from J; junction bases left unmatched: 1. The CDR3 totals 15 residues. The CDR3 nucleotides are TGTGCCAGCGGGACAGGGGGTTCTGGGGCCAACGTCCTGACTTTC. Its translation: CASGTGGSGANVLTF.

The chain employs TRBV29-1 and TRBJ1-1; D perhaps matches TRBD1 (6 bases). The length of the CDR3 is 12 residues. V lost 4 bases and J lost 4, with 10 bases in between. CDR1 is SQVTM, CDR2 ANQGSEA, per germline. CDR3 nucleotides: TGCAGCGTTGCACAGGGTGGCACTGAAGCTTTCTTT. Translation: CSVAQGGTEAFF.

The genes are TRBV13 and TRBJ2-5, with 9 nucleotides matching TRBD2. The length of the CDR3 is 14 residues. Per the germline V gene, CDR1 is PRHDT and CDR2 is FYEKMQ (reference sequence). J gave up 3 bases and V 5 bases, and 4 bases lay outside the gene matches. CDR3 in DNA: TGTGCCAGCAGCCTGGGACTAGCAAAAGAGACCCAGTACTTC. Translated: CASSLGLAKETQYF.

The V call is TRBV9, the J call TRBJ2-7; 8 nucleotides agree with TRBD2. Germline V gene data show CDR1 as SGDLS and CDR2 as YYNGEE. V shed 0 bases and J 5 bases; nucleotides not matched to a gene: 10. The CDR3 length is 16 residues. The CDR3 is CASSVDAAGVVNEQYF. CDR3 nucleotides: TGTGCCAGCAGCGTAGATGCAGCGGGGGTCGTAAACGAGCAGTACTTC.

The J gene is TRBJ2-3, the V gene TRBV5-1; TRBD2 aligns across 15 bases. CDR1 and CDR2 from the germline V gene are SGHRS and YFSETQ. The CDR3 length is 18 residues. The J segment lost 9 bases and the V segment lost 4 bases, leaving 15 bases of the junction unmatched. The CDR3 bases are TGCGCCAGCAGCCTGGACCTCGGACTAGCGGGGGGGCAAAAGACGCAGTATTTT. Amino acid sequence: CASSLDLGLAGGQKTQYF. The whole variable domain, filled in from reference TRBV5-1 and TRBJ2-3, reads KAGVTQTPRYLIKTRGQQVTLSCSPISGHRSVSWYQQTPGQGLQFLFEYFSETQRNKGNFPGRFSGRQFSNSRSEMNVSTLELGDSALYLCASSLDLGLAGGQKTQYFGPGTRLTVL.

The V and J genes are TRBV9 and TRBJ2-1; D is possibly TRBD2 (6 bases). The ends were cut back, 1 base at V and 2 bases at J, with 10 bases in the middle. Germline lookup yields CDR1 SGDLS and CDR2 YYNGEE. The CDR3 is 15 residues long. The CDR3 sequence: CASSVMASAYNEQFF. CDR3 coding DNA: TGTGCCAGCAGCGTAATGGCTAGCGCCTACAATGAGCAGTTCTTC.

This chain uses TRBV27 with TRBJ2-7; no clear D. Germline V gene data show CDR1 as MNHEY and CDR2 as SMNVEV (reference sequence). The CDR3 has 12 amino acids. V was trimmed by 6 bases and J by 2 bases, leaving 8 bases between them. For the CDR3, the DNA is TGTGCCAGCAGCCCCGGAGCCTACGAGCAGTACTTC. Translation: CASSPGAYEQYF.

The chain's CDR3 is CSVVITFQETQYF. The CDR3, as DNA: TGCAGCGTTGTAATCACATTTCAAGAGACCCAGTACTTC. The genes are TRBV29-1 and TRBJ2-5; no reliable D call. CDR3 length: 13 residues. Germline V gene lookup returns CDR1 SQVTM and CDR2 ANQGSEA. V lost 4 bases, J lost 2 bases, and 11 bases lay in between.